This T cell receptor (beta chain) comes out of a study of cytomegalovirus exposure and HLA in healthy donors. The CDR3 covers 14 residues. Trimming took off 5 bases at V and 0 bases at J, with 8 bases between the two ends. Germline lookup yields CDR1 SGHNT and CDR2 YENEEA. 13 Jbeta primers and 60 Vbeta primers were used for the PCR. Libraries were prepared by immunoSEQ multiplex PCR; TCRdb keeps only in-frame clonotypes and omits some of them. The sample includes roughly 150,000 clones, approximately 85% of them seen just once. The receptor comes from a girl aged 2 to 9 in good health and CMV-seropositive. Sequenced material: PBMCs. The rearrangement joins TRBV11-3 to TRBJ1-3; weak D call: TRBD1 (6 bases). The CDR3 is CASSRGASGNTIYF. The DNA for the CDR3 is TGTGCCAGCAGCCGGGGGGCCTCTGGAAACACCATATATTTT.